The entry below gives a single T cell receptor beta chain sequence along with its context. The antigen is undetermined. These data belong to a study of T cells in localized non-small cell lung cancer. Findings and caveats of the study: Because sequencing included only one region (of the tumor), heterogeneity remains possible. Uninvolved adjacent lung showed the highest T cell clonality, exceeding tumor. Detection in adjacent lung was observed for a median 57 of the top 100 tumor clones. A denser population of T cells in blood accompanied longer overall survival.

Some clones are missing from TCRdb's copy, which holds only in-frame ones; the method was immunoSEQ multiplex PCR. The sample records tens of thousands of clones, roughly 88% being singletons. The input for sequencing was peripheral blood, taken before any cancer treatment. The receptor was isolated from a woman aged 35 to 75 with stage I lung adenocarcinoma.

CDR3 residues: CASSPPRALDTEAFF. As DNA, the CDR3 is TGTGCCAGCTCACCACCGAGGGCCCTGGACACTGAAGCTTTCTTT. This chain uses TRBV18 with TRBJ1-1, with D uncertain. This CDR3 comprises 15 residues. Germline CDR1 and CDR2: KGHSH and LQKENI. The V end lost 0 bases, the J end lost 3 bases, and 11 bases lay between the germline ends.